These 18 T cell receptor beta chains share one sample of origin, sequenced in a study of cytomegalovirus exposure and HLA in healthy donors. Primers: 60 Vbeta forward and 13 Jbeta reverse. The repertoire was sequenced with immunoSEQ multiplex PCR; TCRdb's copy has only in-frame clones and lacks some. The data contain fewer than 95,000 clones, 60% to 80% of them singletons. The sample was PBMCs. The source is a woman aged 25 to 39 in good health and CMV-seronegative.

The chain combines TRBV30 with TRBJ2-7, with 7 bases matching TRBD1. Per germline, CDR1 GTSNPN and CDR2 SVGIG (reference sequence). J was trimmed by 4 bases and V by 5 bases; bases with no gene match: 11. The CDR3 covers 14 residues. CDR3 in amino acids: CAWRPRDSAYEQYF. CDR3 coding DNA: TGTGCCTGGCGACCCAGGGACAGTGCTTACGAGCAGTACTTC.

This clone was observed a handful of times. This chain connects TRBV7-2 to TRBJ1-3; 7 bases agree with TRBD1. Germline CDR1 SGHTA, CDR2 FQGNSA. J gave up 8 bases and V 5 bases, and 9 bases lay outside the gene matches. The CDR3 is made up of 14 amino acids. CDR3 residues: CASSPRQGRHTIYF. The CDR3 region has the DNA TGTGCCAGCAGCCCTCGACAGGGAAGACACACCATATATTTT. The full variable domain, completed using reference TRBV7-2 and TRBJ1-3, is GAGVSQSPSNKVTEKGKDVELRCDPISGHTALYWYRQSLGQGLEFLIYFQGNSAPDKSGLPSDRFSAERTGGSVSTLTIQRTQQEDSAVYLCASSPRQGRHTIYFGEGSWLTVV.

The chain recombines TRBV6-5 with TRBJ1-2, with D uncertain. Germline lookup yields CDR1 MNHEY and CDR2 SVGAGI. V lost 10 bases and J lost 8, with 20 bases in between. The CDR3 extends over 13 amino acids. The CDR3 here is CATLPRPNRGYTF. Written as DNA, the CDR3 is TGTGCCACCCTCCCCCGGCCGAACAGAGGCTACACCTTC.

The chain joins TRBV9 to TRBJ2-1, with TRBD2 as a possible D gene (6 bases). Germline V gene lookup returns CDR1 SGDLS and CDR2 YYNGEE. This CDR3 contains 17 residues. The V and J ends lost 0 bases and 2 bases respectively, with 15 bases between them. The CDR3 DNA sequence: TGTGCCAGCAGCGTAGCCCCATGGGACTTGACCTACAATGAGCAGTTCTTC. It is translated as CASSVAPWDLTYNEQFF.

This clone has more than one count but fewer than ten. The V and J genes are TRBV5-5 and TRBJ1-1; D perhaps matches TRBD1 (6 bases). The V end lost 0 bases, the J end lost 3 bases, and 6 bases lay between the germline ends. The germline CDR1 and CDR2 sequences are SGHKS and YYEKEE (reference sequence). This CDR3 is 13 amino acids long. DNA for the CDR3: TGTGCCAGCAGCTTGGCAGGGGACACTGAAGCTTTCTTT. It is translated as CASSLAGDTEAFF.

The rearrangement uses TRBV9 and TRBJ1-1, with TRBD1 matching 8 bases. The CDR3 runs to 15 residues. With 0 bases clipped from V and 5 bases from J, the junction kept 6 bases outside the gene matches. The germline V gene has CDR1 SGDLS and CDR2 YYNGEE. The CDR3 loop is CASSVGAGGRTEAFF. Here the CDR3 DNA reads TGTGCCAGCAGCGTAGGAGCAGGGGGCCGAACTGAAGCTTTCTTT.

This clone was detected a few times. This CDR3 reads CASSIGPNYEQYF. Written as DNA, the CDR3 is TGTGCCAGCAGCATTGGGCCCAACTACGAGCAGTACTTC. This chain links TRBV7-6 with TRBJ2-7, with D unclear. Trimming removed 5 bases at V and 3 bases at J, with 11 bases between. The CDR3 is 13 amino acids. The germline gives CDR1 SGHVS, CDR2 FNYEAQ.

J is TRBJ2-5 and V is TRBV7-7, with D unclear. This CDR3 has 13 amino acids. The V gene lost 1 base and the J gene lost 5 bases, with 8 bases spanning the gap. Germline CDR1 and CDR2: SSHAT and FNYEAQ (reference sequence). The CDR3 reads CASSLELRETQYF. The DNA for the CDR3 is TGTGCCAGCAGCTTAGAACTACGGGAGACCCAGTACTTC.

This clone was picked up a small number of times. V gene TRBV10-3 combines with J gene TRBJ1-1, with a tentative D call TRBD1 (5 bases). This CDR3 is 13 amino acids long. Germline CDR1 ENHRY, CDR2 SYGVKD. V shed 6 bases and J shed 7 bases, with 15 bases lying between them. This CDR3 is CAIRVGRADEAFF. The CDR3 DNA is TGTGCCATCAGGGTGGGCAGGGCAGATGAAGCTTTCTTT.

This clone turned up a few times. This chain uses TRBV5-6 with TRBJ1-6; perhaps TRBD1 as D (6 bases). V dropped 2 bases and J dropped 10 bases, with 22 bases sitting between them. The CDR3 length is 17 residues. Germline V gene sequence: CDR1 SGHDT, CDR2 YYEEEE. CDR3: CASSLRGSDRVRSPLHF. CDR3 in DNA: TGTGCCAGCAGCTTACGTGGCTCGGACAGAGTTCGATCACCCCTCCACTTT. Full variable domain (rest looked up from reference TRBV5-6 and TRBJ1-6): DAGVTQSPTHLIKTRGQQVTLRCSPKSGHDTVSWYQQALGQGPQFIFQYYEEEERQRGNFPDRFSGHQFPNYSSELNVNALLLGDSALYLCASSLRGSDRVRSPLHFGNGTRLTVT.

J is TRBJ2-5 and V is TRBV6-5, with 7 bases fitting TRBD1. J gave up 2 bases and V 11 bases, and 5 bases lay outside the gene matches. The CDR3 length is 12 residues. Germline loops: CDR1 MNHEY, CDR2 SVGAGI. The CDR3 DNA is TGTGCCGCCAGGGGGTTACAAGAGACCCAGTACTTC. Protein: CAARGLQETQYF.

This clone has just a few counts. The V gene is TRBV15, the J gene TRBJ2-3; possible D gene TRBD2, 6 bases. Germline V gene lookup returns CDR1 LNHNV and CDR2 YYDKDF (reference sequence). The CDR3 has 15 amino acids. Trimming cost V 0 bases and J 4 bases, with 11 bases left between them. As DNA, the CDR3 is TGTGCCACCAGCAGAGATCGGAGCGGGTCAGATACGCAGTATTTT. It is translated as CATSRDRSGSDTQYF.

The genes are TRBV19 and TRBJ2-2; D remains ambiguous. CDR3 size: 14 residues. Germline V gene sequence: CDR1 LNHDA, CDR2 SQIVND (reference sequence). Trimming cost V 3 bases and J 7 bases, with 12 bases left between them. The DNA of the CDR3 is TGTGCCAGTAGTATCCCTGGCCAGAACGGGGAGCTGTTTTTT. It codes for CASSIPGQNGELFF.

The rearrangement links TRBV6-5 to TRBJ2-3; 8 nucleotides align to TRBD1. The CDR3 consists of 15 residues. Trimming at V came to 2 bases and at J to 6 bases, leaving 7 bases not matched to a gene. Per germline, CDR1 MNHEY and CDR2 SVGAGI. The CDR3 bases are TGTGCCAGCAGTTACGCAGGGACAGGCGGCGATACGCAGTATTTT. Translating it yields CASSYAGTGGDTQYF.

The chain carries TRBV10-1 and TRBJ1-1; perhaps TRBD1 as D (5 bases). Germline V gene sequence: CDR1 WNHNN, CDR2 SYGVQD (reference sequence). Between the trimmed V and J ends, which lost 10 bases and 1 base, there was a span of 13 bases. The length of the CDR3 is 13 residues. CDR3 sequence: CATRQLRNTEAFF. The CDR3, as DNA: TGCGCCACTAGACAGCTCCGGAACACTGAAGCTTTCTTT.

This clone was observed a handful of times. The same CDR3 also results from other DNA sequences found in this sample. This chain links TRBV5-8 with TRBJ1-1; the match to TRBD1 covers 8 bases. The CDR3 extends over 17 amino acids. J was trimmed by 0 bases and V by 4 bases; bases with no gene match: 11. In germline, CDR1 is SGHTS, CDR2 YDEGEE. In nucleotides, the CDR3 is TGTGCCAGCAGCCTTACCCAGGGGGCACGGGTGAACACTGAAGCTTTCTTT. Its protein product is CASSLTQGARVNTEAFF.

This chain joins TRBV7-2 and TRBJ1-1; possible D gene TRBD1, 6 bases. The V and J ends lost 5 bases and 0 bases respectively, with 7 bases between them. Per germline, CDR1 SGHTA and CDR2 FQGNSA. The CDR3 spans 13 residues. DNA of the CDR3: TGTGCCAGCAGCGAGGGGGTGAACACTGAAGCTTTCTTT. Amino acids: CASSEGVNTEAFF.

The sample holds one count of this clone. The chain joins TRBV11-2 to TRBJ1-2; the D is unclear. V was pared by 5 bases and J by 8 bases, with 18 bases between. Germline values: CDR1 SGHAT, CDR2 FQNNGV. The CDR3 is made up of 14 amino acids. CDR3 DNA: TGTGCCAGCAGCCCCACAACGGGTGGGAGCGGCTACACCTTC. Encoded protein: CASSPTTGGSGYTF.